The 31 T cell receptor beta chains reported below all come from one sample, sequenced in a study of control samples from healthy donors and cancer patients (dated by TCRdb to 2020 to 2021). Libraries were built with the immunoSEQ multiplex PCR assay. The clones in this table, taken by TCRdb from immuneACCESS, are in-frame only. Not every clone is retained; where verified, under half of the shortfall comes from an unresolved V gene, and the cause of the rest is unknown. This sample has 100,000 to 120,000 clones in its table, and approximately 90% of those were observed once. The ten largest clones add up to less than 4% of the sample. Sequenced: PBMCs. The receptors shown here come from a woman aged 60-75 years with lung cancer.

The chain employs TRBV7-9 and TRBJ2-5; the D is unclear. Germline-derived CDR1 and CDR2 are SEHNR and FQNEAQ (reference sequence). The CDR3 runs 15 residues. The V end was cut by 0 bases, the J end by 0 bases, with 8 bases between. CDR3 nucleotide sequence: TGTGCCAGCAGCTTAGCGGGATCGTACCAAGAGACCCAGTACTTC. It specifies CASSLAGSYQETQYF.

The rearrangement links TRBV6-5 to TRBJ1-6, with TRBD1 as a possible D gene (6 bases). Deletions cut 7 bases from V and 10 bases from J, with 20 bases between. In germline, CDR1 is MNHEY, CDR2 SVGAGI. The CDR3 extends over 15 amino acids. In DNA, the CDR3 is TGTGCCAGCACCCAAACGGGGGGGCGAAACTCACCCCTCCACTTT. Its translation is CASTQTGGRNSPLHF.

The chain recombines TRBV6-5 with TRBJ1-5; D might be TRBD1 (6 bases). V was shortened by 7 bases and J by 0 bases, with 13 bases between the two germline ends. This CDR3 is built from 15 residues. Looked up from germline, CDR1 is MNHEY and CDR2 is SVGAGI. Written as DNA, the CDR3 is TGTGCCAGCAACTTTGACAGGCTTAGCAATCAGCCCCAGCATTTT. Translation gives CASNFDRLSNQPQHF.

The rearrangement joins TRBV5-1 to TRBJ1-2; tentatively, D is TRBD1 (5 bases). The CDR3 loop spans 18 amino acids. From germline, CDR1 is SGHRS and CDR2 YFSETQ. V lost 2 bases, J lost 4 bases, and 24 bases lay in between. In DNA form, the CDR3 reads TGCGCCAGCAGCTTCGAAAGTCCGGGGCGGGACCTGACCTATGGCTACACCTTC. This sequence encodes CASSFESPGRDLTYGYTF.

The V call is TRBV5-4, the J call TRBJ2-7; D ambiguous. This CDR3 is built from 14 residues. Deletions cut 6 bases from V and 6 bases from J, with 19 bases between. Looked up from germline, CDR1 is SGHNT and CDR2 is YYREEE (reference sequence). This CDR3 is CASTLENGFGEQYF. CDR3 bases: TGTGCCAGCACCCTAGAGAACGGGTTTGGCGAGCAGTACTTC.

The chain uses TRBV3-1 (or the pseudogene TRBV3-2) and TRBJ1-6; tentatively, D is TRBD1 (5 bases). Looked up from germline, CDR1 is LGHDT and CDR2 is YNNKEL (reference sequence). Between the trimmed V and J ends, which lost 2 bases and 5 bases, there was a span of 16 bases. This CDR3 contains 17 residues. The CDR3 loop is CASSQLTGYINNSPLHF. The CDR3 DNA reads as TGTGCCAGCAGCCAATTAACAGGATATATTAATAATTCACCCCTCCACTTT.

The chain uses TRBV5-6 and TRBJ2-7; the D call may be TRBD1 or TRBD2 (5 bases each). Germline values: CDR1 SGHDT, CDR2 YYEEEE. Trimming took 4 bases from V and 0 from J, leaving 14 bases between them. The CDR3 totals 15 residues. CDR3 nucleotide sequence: TGTGCCAGCAGCACCCCCGGGACGGTCTCCTACGAGCAGTACTTC. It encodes CASSTPGTVSYEQYF.

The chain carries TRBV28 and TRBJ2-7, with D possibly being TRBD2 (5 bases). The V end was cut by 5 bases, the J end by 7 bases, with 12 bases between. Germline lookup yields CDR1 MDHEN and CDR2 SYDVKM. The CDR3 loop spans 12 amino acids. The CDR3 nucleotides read TGTGCCAGCAGTAGGTACGAGCGGGAGCAGTACTTC. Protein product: CASSRYEREQYF.

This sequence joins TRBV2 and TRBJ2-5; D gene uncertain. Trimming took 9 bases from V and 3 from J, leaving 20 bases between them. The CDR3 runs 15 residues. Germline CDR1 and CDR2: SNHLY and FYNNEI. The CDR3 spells CASQGLDPKKETQYF. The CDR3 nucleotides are TGTGCCAGTCAAGGCCTTGACCCAAAAAAAGAGACCCAGTACTTC.

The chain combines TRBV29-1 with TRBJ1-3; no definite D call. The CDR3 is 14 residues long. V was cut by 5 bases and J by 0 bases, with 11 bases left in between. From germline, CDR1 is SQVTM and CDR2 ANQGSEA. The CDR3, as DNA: TGCAGCGTTTTAAAACGGGACTCTGGAAACACCATATATTTT. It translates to CSVLKRDSGNTIYF. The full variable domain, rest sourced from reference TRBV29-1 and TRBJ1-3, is SAVISQKPSRDICQRGTSLTIQCQVDSQVTMMFWYRQQPGQSLTLIATANQGSEATYESGFVIDKFPISRPNLTFSTLTVSNMSPEDSSIYLCSVLKRDSGNTIYFGEGSWLTVV.

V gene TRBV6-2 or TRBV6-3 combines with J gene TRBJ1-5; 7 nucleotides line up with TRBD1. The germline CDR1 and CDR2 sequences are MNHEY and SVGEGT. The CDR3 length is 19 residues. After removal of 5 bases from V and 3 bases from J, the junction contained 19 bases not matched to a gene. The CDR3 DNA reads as TGTGCCAGCAGTAAACTACAGGGGACCCGAATTCCTAACAATCAGCCCCAGCATTTT. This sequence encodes CASSKLQGTRIPNNQPQHF.

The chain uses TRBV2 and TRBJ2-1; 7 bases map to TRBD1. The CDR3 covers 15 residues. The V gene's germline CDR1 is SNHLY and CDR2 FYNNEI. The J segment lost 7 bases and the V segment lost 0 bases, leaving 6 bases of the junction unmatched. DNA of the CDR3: TGTGCCAGCAGTGAAGCGCCCAGGGGGTCTAATGAGCAGTTCTTC. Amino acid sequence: CASSEAPRGSNEQFF. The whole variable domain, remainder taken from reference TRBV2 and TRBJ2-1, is EPEVTQTPSHQVTQMGQEVILRCVPISNHLYFYWYRQILGQKVEFLVSFYNNEISEKSEIFDDQFSVERPDGSNFTLKIRSTKLEDSAMYFCASSEAPRGSNEQFFGPGTRLTVL.

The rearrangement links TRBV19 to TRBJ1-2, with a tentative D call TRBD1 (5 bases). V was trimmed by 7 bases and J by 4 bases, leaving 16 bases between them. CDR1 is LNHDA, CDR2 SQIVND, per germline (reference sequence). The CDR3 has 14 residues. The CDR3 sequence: CASTETDRFYGYTF. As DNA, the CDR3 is TGTGCCAGTACCGAAACCGACAGATTCTATGGCTACACCTTC.

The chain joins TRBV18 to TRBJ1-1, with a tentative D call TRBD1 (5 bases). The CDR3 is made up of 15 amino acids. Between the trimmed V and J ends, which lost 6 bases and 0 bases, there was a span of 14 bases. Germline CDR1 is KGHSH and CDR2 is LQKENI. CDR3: CASSNNEDMNTEAFF. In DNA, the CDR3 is TGTGCCAGCTCTAATAATGAGGACATGAACACTGAAGCTTTCTTT.

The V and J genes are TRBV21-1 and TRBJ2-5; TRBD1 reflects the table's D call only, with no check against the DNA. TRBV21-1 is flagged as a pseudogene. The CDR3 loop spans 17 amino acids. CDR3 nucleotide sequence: TGTGCCAGCAGCAAAGGGCGGGACAGGGAGTTCCAAGAGACCCAGTACTTC. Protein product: CASSKGRDREFQETQYF.

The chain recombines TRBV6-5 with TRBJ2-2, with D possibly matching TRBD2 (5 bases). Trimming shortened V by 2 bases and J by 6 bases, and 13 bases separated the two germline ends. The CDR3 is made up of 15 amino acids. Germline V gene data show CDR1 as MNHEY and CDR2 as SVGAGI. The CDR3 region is CASSYTHGVAGELFF. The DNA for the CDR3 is TGTGCCAGCAGTTACACTCACGGGGTCGCCGGGGAGCTGTTTTTT.

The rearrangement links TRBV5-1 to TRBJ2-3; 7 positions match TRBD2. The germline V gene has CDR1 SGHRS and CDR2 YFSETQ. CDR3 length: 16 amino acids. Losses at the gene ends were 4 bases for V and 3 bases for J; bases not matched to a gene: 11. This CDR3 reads CASSLTGGSGTDTQYF. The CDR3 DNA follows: TGCGCCAGCAGCCTCACCGGGGGGAGTGGTACAGATACGCAGTATTTT. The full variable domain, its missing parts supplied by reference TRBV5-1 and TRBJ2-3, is KAGVTQTPRYLIKTRGQQVTLSCSPISGHRSVSWYQQTPGQGLQFLFEYFSETQRNKGNFPGRFSGRQFSNSRSEMNVSTLELGDSALYLCASSLTGGSGTDTQYFGPGTRLTVL.

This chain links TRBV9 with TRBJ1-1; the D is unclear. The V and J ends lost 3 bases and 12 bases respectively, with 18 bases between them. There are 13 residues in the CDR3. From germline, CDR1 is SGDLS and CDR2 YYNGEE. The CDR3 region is CASSAVEEGVSFF. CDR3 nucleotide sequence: TGTGCCAGCAGCGCTGTAGAGGAGGGTGTGTCTTTCTTT. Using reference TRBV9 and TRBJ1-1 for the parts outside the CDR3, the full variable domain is DSGVTQTPKHLITATGQRVTLRCSPRSGDLSVYWYQQSLDQGLQFLIQYYNGEERAKGNILERFSAQQFPDLHSELNLSSLELGDSALYFCASSAVEEGVSFFGQGTRLTVV.

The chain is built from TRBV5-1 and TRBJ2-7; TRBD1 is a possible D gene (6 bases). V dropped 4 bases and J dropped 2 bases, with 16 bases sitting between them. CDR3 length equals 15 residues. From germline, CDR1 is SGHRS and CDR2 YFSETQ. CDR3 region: CASSILNRDTYEQYF. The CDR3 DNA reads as TGCGCCAGCAGCATTCTCAATCGGGACACCTACGAGCAGTACTTC.

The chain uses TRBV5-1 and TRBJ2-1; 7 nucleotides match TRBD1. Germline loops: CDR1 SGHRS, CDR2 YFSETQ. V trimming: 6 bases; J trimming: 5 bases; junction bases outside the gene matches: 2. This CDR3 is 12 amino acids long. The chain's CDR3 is CASNDRDNEQFF. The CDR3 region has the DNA TGCGCCAGCAACGACAGGGACAATGAGCAGTTCTTC.

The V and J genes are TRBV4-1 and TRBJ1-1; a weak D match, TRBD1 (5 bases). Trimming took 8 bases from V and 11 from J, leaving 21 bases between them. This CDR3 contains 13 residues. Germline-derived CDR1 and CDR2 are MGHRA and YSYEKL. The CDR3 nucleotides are TGCGCCAGCTCCCCCTTTTCGTCCGAGGGGGCTTTCTTT. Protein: CASSPFSSEGAFF.

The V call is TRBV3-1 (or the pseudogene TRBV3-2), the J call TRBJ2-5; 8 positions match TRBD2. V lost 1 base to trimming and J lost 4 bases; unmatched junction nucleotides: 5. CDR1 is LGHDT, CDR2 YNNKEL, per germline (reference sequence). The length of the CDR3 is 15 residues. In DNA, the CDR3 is TGTGCCAGCAGCCAAGGGGATCGGGGGGGAGAGACCCAGTACTTC. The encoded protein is CASSQGDRGGETQYF.

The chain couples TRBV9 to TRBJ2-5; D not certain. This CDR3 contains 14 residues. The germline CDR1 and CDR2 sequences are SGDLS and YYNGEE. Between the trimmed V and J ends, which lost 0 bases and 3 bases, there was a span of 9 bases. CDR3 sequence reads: CASSVGYSKETQYF. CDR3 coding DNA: TGTGCCAGCAGCGTAGGGTATAGCAAAGAGACCCAGTACTTC.

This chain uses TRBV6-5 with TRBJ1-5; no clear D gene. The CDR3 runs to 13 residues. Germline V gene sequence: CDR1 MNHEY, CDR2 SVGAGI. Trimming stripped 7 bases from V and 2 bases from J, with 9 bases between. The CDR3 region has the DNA TGTGCCAGCACCAACGGGGGCAATCAGCCCCAGCATTTT. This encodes CASTNGGNQPQHF.

CDR3 in DNA: TGCGCCAGCAGCTTGGAGACAGCTTCCTACAATGAGCAGTTCTTC. Its protein product is CASSLETASYNEQFF. This rearrangement joins TRBV5-1 to TRBJ2-1; D is perhaps TRBD1 (5 bases). V gave up 0 bases and J gave up 1 base, with 8 bases separating them. The CDR3 totals 15 residues. In germline, CDR1 is SGHRS, CDR2 YFSETQ.

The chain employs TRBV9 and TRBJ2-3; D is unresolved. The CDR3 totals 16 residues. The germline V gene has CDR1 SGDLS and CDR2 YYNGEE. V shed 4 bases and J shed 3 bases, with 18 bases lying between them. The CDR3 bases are TGTGCCAGCAGCCCCAACCACGCGCCAGGTACAGATACGCAGTATTTT. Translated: CASSPNHAPGTDTQYF.

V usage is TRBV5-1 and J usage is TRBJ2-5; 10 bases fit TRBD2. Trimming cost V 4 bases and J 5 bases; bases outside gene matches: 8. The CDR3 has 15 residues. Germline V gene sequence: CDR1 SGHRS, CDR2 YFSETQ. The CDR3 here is CASSRRTSGRETQYF. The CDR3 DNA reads TGCGCCAGCAGCCGAAGGACTAGCGGTAGGGAGACCCAGTACTTC.

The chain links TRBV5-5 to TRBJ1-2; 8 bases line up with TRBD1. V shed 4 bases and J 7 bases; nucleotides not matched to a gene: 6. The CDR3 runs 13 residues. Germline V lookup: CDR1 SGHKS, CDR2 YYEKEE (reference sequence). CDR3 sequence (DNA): TGTGCCAGCAGCCCGACAGGGGAGGGTGGCTACACCTTC. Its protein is CASSPTGEGGYTF.

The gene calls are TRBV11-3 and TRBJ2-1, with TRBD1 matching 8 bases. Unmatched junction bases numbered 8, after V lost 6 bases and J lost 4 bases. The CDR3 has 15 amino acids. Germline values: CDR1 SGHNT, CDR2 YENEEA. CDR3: CASSLGQGGYNEQFF. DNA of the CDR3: TGTGCCAGCAGTCTCGGACAGGGTGGTTACAATGAGCAGTTCTTC.

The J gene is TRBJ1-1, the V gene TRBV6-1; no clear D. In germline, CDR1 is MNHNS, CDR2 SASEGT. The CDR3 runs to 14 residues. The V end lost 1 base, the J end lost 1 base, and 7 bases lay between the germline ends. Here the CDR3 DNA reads TGTGCCAGCAGTGAAGTAGACACGAACACTGAAGCTTTCTTT. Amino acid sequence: CASSEVDTNTEAFF.

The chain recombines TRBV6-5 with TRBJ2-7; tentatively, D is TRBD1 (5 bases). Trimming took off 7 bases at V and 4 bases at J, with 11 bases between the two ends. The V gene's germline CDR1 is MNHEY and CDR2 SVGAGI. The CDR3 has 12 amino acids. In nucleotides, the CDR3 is TGTGCCAGCACCCAGGGTTTATACGAGCAGTACTTC. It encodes CASTQGLYEQYF.